This section outlines one TCR beta chain sequence together with its context. The antigen remains unidentified. The data were obtained in a study of vaccination effects on CD4 cells after COVID-19. About the research overall: After the second dose, samples were taken at median day 72. Cultures used fewer than 2.5 million PBMC per well, about 10 IU/ml IL-2 and about 10 ug/ml peptides. Study-wide results and limits: Spike-reactive clones in convalescents after vaccination were chiefly newly vaccine-induced.

The authors isolated CD4+ T cells after around 9 days of culture. Convalescent patients had PCR-confirmed SARS-CoV-2 infection between March and December 2020. All participants had two doses of either the BNT162b2 or mRNA-1273 vaccine. The CDR3 runs 12 residues. CDR1 is SEHNR and CDR2 is FQNEAQ in the germline V gene (reference sequence). Trimming removed 5 bases from V and 8 bases from J, with 10 bases in between. The repertoire was sequenced with immunoSEQ multiplex PCR; TCRdb's copy has only in-frame clones and lacks some. The repertoire includes nearly 35,000 clones, roughly 75% of them detected once, and more than 6.5% sits in the top ten.

Source: CD4+ T cells from PBMCs cultured without peptide, taken after COVID-19 vaccination. The genes are TRBV7-9 and TRBJ1-5; a weak D match, TRBD1 (6 bases). The TCR comes from a human donor who had a prior SARS-CoV-2 infection. For the CDR3, the DNA is TGTGCCAGCAGCCTCAACAGGGAGCCCCAGCATTTT. Its translation is CASSLNREPQHF.